The entry below describes one T cell receptor (beta chain). The antigen is not known. V gave up 7 bases and J gave up 4 bases, with 11 bases separating them. Germline lookup yields CDR1 MNHEY and CDR2 SMNVEV (reference sequence). The CDR3 runs 14 residues. Clones were sequenced by immunoSEQ multiplex PCR, and TCRdb holds only the in-frame ones, with some missing. The sample lists tens of thousands of clones, approximately 89% occurring once. The data were obtained in a study of OX40 agonist ivuxolimab in advanced cancers. Study context: One hepatocellular carcinoma and a couple of cutaneous melanoma patients partially responded.

General study results and limits: Among T cells, CD8+ cells averaged more expanded clones than CD4+ cells.

The chain recombines TRBV27 with TRBJ2-6, with D possibly being TRBD1 (6 bases). This sequence was found in an adult with an advanced solid tumor such as melanoma, head and neck, liver or kidney cancer. The material was CD4+ or CD8+ T cells sorted from blood, obtained in a trial of the OX40 agonist ivuxolimab. CDR3: CASTGVAGANVLTF. The DNA of the CDR3 is TGTGCCAGCACAGGGGTAGCAGGGGCCAACGTCCTGACTTTC. The full variable domain, completed using reference TRBV27 and TRBJ2-6, is EAQVTQNPRYLITVTGKKLTVTCSQNMNHEYMSWYRQDPGLGLRQIYYSMNVEVTDKGDVPEGYKVSRKEKRNFPLILESPSPNQTSLYFCASTGVAGANVLTFGAGSRLTVL.